At least ten counts were recorded for the clone carrying this T cell receptor (beta chain). The sample is drawn from a study of T cell repertoires in cytomegalovirus infection. Overall study context: A matching HLA type, together with CMV infection, was signaled by public TCR beta signatures.

TCRdb re-analysed the reads in MiXCR, keeping a single row per CDR3 protein. The data hold hundreds of thousands of distinct CDR3 sequences, with approximately 7% observed a single time. The TCR sequence derives from a human donor in good health (CMV status not recorded). Some clones in this sample may be carry-over from other donors' samples. Specimen: PBMCs.

The DNA of the CDR3 is TGTGCCAGCAGCTTAGTCGGGGGCCCCAGCCATGAGCAGTTCTTC. Its protein product is CASSLVGGPSHEQFF. The chain links TRBV7-2 to TRBJ2-1, with D tentatively TRBD1 or TRBD2 (6 bases each). This CDR3 comprises 15 residues. The V end was cut by 1 base, the J end by 8 bases, with 15 bases between. From germline, CDR1 is SGHTA and CDR2 FQGNSA.